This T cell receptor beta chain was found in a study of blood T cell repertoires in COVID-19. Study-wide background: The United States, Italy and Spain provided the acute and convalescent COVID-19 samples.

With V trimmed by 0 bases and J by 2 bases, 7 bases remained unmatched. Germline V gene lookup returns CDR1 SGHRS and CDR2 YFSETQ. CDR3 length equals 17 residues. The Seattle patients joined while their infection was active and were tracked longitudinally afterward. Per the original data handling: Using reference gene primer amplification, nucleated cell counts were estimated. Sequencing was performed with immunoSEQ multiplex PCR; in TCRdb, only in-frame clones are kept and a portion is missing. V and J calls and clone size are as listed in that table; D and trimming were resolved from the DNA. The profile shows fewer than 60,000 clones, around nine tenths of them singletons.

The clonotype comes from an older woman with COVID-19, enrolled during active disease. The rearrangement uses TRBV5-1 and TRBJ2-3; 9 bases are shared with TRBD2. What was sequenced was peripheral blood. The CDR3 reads CASSLGAGGRITDTQYF. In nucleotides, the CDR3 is TGCGCCAGCAGCTTGGGGGCGGGAGGGCGCATCACAGATACGCAGTATTTT.